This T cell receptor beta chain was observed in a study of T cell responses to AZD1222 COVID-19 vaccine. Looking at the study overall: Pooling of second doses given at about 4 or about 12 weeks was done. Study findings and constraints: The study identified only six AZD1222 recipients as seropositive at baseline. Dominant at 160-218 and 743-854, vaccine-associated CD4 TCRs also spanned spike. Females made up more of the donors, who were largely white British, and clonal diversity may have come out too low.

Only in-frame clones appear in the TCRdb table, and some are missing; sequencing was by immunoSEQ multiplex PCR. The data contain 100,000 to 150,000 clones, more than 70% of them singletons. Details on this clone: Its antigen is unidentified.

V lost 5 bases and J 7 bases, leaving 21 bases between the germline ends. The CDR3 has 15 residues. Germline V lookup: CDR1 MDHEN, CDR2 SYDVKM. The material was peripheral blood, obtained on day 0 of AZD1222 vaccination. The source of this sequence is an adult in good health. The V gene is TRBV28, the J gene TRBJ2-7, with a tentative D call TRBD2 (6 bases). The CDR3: CASSPAVGGPREQYF. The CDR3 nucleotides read TGTGCCAGCAGTCCCGCCGTGGGAGGCCCCCGGGAGCAGTACTTC.